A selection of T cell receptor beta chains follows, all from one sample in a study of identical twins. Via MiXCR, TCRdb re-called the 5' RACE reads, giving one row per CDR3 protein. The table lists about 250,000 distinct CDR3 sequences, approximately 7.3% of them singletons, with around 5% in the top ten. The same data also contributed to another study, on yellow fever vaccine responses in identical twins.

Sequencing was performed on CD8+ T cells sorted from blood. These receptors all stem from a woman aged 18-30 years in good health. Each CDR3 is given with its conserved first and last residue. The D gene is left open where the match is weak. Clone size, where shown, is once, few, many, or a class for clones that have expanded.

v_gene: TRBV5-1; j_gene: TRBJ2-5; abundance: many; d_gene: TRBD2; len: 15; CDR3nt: TGCGCCAGCAGCTTGGTTTTGCTAGCGGAAGAGACCCAGTACTTC; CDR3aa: CASSLVLLAEETQYF
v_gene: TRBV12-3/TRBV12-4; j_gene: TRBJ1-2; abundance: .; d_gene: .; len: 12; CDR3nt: TGTGCCAGCAGTTACAGTAGGACCGGCTACACCTTC; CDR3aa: CASSYSRTGYTF
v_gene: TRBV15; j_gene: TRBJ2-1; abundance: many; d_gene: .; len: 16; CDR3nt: TGTGCCACCAGCAGAGATAAGGGGGGGACTTACAATGAGCAGTTCTTC; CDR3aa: CATSRDKGGTYNEQFF
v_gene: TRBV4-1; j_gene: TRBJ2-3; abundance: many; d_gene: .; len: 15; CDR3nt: TGCGCCAGCAGCCAAGCCCCACAAAGCACAGATACGCAGTATTTT; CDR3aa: CASSQAPQSTDTQYF
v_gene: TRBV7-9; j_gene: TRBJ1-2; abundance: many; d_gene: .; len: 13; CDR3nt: TGTGCCAGCAGCTTAGAGGCCTCTTATGGCTACACCTTC; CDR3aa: CASSLEASYGYTF
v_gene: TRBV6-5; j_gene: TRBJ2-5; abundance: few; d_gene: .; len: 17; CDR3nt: TGTGCCAGCAGTTACTTTGACGATTCCAGGGAGGAAGAGACCCAGTACTTC; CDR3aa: CASSYFDDSREEETQYF
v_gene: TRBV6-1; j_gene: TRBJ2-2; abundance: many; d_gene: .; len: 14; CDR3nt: TGTGCCAGCAATGAGGGGCCGTACACCGGGGAGCTGTTTTTT; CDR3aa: CASNEGPYTGELFF
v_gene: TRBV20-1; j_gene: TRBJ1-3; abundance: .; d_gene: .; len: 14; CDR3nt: TGCAGTGCTACGACCGGGACGGGTGGAAACACCATATATTTT; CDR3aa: CSATTGTGGNTIYF
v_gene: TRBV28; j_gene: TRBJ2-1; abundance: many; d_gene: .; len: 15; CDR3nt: TGTGCCAGCAAATCAGCGGGCGCGACCTACAATGAGCAGTTCTTC; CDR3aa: CASKSAGATYNEQFF
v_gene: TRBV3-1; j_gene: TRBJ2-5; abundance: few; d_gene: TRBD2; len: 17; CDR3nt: TGTGCCAGCAGCCCCATCGAGACTAGCGATTTCCAAGAGACCCAGTACTTC; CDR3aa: CASSPIETSDFQETQYF
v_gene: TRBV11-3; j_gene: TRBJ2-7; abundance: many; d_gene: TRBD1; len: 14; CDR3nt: TGTGCCAGCAGCCAAGGGGGCAGGACCTACGAGCAGTACTTC; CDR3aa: CASSQGGRTYEQYF
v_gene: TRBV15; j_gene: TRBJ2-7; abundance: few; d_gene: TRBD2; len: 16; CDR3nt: TGTGCCACCAGCAGAGGGGGAGCGGGAGGGCCCGACGAGCAGTACTTC; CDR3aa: CATSRGGAGGPDEQYF
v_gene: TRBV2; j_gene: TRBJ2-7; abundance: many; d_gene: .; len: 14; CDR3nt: TGTGCCAACAAGAACAATCCTGCCCGCTACGAGCAGTACTTC; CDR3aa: CANKNNPARYEQYF
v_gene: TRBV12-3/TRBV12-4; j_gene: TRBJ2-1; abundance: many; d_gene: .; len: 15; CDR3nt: TGTGCCAGCAGTTTGGATGTAAGCTCCTACAATGAGCAGTTCTTC; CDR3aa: CASSLDVSSYNEQFF
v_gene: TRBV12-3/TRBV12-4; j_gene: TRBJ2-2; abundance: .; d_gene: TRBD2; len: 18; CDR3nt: TGTGCCAGCAGCTCCACCCGGGGGGGGACTACCCCCACCGGGGAGCTGTTTTTT; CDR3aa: CASSSTRGGTTPTGELFF
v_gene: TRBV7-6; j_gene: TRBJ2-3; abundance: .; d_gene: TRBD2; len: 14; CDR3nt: TGTGCCAGCAGCCCGGGGGGATGGGGAGATACGCAGTATTTT; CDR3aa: CASSPGGWGDTQYF